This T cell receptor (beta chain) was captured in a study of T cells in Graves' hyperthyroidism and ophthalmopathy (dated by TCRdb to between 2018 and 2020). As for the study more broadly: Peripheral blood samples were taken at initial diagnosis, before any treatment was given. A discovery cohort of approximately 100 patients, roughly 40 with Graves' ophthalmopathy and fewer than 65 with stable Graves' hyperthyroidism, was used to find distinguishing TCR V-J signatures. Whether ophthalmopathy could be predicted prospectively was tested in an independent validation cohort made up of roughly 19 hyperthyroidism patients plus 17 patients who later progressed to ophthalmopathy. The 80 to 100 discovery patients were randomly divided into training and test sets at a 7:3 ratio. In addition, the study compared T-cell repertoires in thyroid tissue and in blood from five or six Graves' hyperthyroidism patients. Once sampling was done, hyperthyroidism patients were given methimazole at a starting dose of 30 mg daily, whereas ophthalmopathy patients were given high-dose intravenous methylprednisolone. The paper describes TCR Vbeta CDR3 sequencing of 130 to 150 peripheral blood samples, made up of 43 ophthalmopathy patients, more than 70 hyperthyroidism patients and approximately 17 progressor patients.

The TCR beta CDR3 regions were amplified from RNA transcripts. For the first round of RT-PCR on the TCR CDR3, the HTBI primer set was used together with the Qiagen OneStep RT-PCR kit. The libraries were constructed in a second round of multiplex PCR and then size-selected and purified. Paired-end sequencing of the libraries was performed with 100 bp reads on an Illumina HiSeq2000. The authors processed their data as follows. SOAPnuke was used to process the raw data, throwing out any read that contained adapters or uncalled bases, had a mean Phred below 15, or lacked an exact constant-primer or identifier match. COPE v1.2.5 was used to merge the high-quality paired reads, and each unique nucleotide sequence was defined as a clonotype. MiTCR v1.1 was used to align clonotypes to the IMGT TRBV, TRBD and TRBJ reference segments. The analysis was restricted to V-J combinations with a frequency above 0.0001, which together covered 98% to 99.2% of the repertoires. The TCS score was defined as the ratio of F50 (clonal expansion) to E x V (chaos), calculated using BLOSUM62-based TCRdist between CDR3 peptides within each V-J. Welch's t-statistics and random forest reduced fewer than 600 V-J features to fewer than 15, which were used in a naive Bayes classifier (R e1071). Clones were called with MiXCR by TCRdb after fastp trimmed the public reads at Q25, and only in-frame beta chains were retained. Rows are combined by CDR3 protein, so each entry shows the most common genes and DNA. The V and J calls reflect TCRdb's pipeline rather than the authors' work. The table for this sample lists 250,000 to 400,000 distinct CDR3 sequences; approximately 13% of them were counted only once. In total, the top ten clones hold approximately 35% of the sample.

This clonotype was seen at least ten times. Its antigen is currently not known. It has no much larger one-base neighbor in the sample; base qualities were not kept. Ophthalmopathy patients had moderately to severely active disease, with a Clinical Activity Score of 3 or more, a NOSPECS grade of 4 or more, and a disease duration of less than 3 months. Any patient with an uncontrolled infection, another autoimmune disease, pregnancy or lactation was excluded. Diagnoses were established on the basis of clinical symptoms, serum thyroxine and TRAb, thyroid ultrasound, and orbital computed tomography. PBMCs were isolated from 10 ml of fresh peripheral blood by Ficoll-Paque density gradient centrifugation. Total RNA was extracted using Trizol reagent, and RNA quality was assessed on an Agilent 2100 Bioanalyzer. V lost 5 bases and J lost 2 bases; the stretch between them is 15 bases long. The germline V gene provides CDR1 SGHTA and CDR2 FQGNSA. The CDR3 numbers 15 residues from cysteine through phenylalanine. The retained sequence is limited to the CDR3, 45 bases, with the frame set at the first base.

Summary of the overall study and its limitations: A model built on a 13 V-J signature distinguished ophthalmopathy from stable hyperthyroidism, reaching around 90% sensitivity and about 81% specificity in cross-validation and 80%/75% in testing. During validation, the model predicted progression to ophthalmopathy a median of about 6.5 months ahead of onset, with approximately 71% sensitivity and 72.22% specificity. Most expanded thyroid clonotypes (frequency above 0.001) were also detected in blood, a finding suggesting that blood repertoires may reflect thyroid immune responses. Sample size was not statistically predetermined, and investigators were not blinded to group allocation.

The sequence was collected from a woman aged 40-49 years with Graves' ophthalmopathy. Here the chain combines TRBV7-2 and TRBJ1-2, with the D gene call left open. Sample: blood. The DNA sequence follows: TGTGCCAGCAGCCCAGGAGGAGGAGGGAACTATGGCTACACCTTC. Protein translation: CASSPGGGGNYGYTF.